Below, one T cell receptor (beta chain) is given with its context. The sample holds no much larger clone one base away, and base qualities are not on file. CDR1 and CDR2 are drawn from the germline V gene: MDHEN, SYDVKM. V and J are truncated by 6 bases and 4 bases respectively, leaving an intervening sequence of 24 bases. The CDR3 contains 17 residues, cysteine and phenylalanine counted. Kept here is only the CDR3 DNA, which spans 51 bases and is read in frame from base 1. This specimen comes from a study of graft-versus-host responses after intestinal transplantation (dated by TCRdb to the early 2020s). The study in broad terms: The transplants that recipients got were multivisceral, liver-intestinal, or isolated intestinal. Every recipient was given anti-thymocyte globulin induction, then maintenance tacrolimus and steroids for about three years. Bulk TCR-beta CDR3 sequencing was used to track graft-versus-host and host-versus-graft alloreactive T cell clones in the graft, circulation and bone marrow after intestinal transplantation. Alloreactive clones were identified by sequencing pre-transplant mixed lymphocyte reaction products and comparing them with unstimulated pre-transplant donor and recipient T cells. The cohort enrolled some 25 intestinal transplant recipients including one retransplant, and a few patients lacking pretransplant specimens were excluded. Donor T cell macrochimerism was defined as a peak of at least 4% donor T cells among recipient peripheral blood mononuclear cells. Samples from three later patients were sequenced in-house on an Illumina MiSeq with MiXCR processing rather than by the commercial service. What the authors observed across the whole study: Early after transplant, declines in HvG clones were associated with peak levels of circulating GvH clones. GvH clones turned up in recipient bone marrow, with some appearing earlier in ileal mucosa or blood, a pattern consistent with an intestinal mucosal origin. The relatively low number and heterogeneity of intestinal transplant patients limited the conclusions. In patients with donor T cell macrochimerism, the allografts had high GvH to HvG T cell clonal ratios.

The library was obtained by the immunoSEQ multiplex PCR assay. For most patients, genomic DNA was isolated using the Qiagen DNeasy Blood and Tissue Kit and was shipped frozen to Adaptive Biotechnologies for TCR sequencing. Adaptive Biotechnologies carried out high-throughput TCR-beta CDR3 sequencing of genomic DNA for most patients. Per the source publication's procedure: TCR sequencing data for over 15 patients were retrieved from Adaptive's ImmunoSEQ software; three other patients were processed with MiXCR and VDJtools. CD4 versus CD8 sorting errors were corrected by removing sequences found in both subsets at a frequency ratio below 5:1. CDR3 nucleotide sequences shared by donor and recipient were removed because the origin of these sequences could not be assigned. To be classed as alloreactive, a clone needed at least 2-fold expansion over unstimulated cells and a minimum CFSE-low frequency of 0.002% (template counts) or 0.001% (read counts). Clones were considered mappable if detected in sequenced pre-transplant spleen, lymph node, or MLR CFSE-low populations of the donor or recipient. The cumulative frequency of alloreactive clones was calculated as a percentage of all sequences, weighted by copy number. Held by TCRdb, this immuneACCESS table contains in-frame sequences only and omits some clones. Under half of the omission traces to an unresolved V gene where checked; the cause of the rest is unknown. V and J calls plus clone size are reproduced from that table; the DNA served to infer D and trimming. The sample table holds approximately 23,000 clones, of which around two fifths were seen once. Together, the top ten hold 1.2% to 1.5% of the sample.

This specimen's time point label, interpreted: cells obtained before transplantation from donor or recipient. Mixed lymphocyte reactions plated around 200,000 CFSE-labeled pre-transplant responders with around 200,000 irradiated violet-dye-labeled stimulators and were cultured for six to seven days. After the mixed lymphocyte reaction, proliferating CD3+CD4+CFSE-low and CD3+CD8+CFSE-low responder cells were FACS-sorted on a BD Influx sorter. The sample consisted of alloreactive CD8+ T cells from a mixed lymphocyte reaction culture, taken before transplantation. The cell subset or site tag for this specimen amounts to: CFSE-low proliferating T cells sorted from approximately 6-day pre-transplant mixed lymphocyte reaction (GvH or HvG direction). This TCR came from a human patient who was an organ donor for intestinal transplantation. The chain joins TRBV28 to TRBJ1-2; D gene: possibly TRBD1, on 6 matching bases. The CDR3 in this case is CASRPITGGGGRYGYTF. The DNA sequence is TGTGCCAGCAGGCCCATAACCGGCGGGGGCGGCCGCTATGGCTACACCTTC.